The source of this T cell receptor beta chain is a study of regulatory and conventional T cells in RAG deficiency. Method: immunoSEQ multiplex PCR; TCRdb's copy keeps in-frame clones and lacks some. The sample holds more than 35,000 clones; just under 90% are singletons and the top ten take 0.5% to 0.55%. CDR3 size: 16 residues. Germline V gene sequence: CDR1 SGHRS, CDR2 YFSETQ. V was trimmed by 2 bases and J by 4 bases, leaving 16 bases between them. Blood CD4+ CD25-low CD127-high conventional T cells supplied the genomic DNA template. The sample also formed part of further work on regulatory T cells. Per that study: Amplification used 52 TRBV primers and 13 TRBJ primers.

V gene TRBV5-1 combines with J gene TRBJ2-1; D perhaps matches TRBD2 (6 bases). Sample: CD4+ effector T cells sorted from blood. This clonotype was sampled from a human donor in good health. The CDR3 region is CASSFLGGARYNEQFF. The CDR3 nucleotides are TGCGCCAGCAGCTTCCTTGGAGGGGCCAGATACAATGAGCAGTTCTTC.